Listed below are T cell receptor beta chains from one sample, sequenced in a study of cytomegalovirus exposure and HLA in healthy donors. Clones were sequenced by immunoSEQ multiplex PCR, and TCRdb holds only the in-frame ones, with some missing. This table has some 130,000 clones, roughly 80% appearing once. The sequencing sample was made of PBMCs. The origin of the receptors is a man aged 30 to 39 in good health and CMV-seronegative. The CDR3 runs from the conserved cysteine through the conserved F or W. Each record gives: clone size, J gene, V gene, CDR3 protein. Some rows mark clone size as missing; the rest say once, few, many or name a class of expanded clone.

- | TRBJ1-5 | TRBV30 | CAWSSGTGVRSNQPQHF
once | TRBJ2-5 | TRBV7-9 | CASSLSFTSWGETQYF
few | TRBJ2-7 | TRBV9 | CASSVGGLAGDEQYF
- | TRBJ2-2 | TRBV2 | CASDGASGIAGELFF
- | TRBJ2-1 | TRBV19 | CASRIRSAGNNEQFF
- | TRBJ2-7 | TRBV5-4 | CASSLQGWQYF
- | TRBJ2-3 | TRBV9 | CASSTRTGKDTQYF
- | TRBJ1-5 | TRBV5-1 | CASSLGRGGEPQHF
- | TRBJ2-2 | TRBV5-1 | CASSGTGVPGELFF
- | TRBJ2-7 | TRBV2 | CASTFGLVSDEQYF
- | TRBJ2-7 | TRBV10-1 | CASSESTPGVQYF
- | TRBJ2-2 | TRBV7-2 | CASSLLGLAGTGELFF
- | TRBJ1-2 | TRBV29-1 | CSVIRGNNNYGYTF
- | TRBJ2-2 | TRBV1 | CTSSQGAGLMFANTGELFF
- | TRBJ2-7 | TRBV15 | CATSRGGGDYEQYF
- | TRBJ2-1 | TRBV15 | CATSRRGGPNNEQFF
- | TRBJ2-7 | TRBV27 | CASSRRGASYEQYF
- | TRBJ2-3 | TRBV7-3 | CASSLAGSTDTQYF
- | TRBJ2-6 | TRBV9 | CASSASSGANVLTF
few | TRBJ2-1 | TRBV21-1 | CATLGGLQFF
- | TRBJ1-2 | TRBV2 | CASSATDRADLGYTF
- | TRBJ2-1 | TRBV14 | CASSQESGREQGPYNEQFF
- | TRBJ1-5 | TRBV29-1 | CSVSTGGWQPQHF
- | TRBJ2-6 | TRBV7-9 | CASSLGFSSGANVLTF
- | TRBJ1-4 | TRBV14 | CASSQDRGNEKLFF
- | TRBJ2-1 | TRBV7-7 | CASSPVPAGRTYNEQFF
- | TRBJ2-1 | TRBV7-7 | CASSLSLGGSFNEQFF
- | TRBJ2-7 | TRBV19 | CASRTAGEQYF
- | TRBJ2-2 | TRBV18 | CASSAPGLVYTGELFF